This TCR beta chain was sequenced in a study of blood T cell repertoires in COVID-19. In the study overall: Spain, Italy and the United States supplied samples that represented acute and convalescent COVID-19.

V lost 8 bases and J lost 2, with 10 bases in between. Per germline, CDR1 MNHEY and CDR2 SVGAGI. This CDR3 region has 13 residues. This table comes from immunoSEQ multiplex PCR, and its TCRdb copy is limited to in-frame clones, with some not included. Here the sample spans about 200,000 clones, around four fifths being singletons. V is TRBV6-5 and J is TRBJ1-5; D is unclear. The sample taken for sequencing was peripheral blood. The clonotype comes from a human donor with acute or convalescent COVID-19. The donor label of this sample is uncertain. The CDR3 is CASQRNGNQPQHF. The CDR3 nucleotides are TGTGCCAGCCAGCGTAATGGCAATCAGCCCCAGCATTTT.